This T cell receptor (beta chain) was obtained from a study of T cells in Graves' hyperthyroidism and ophthalmopathy. Amplified TCR beta CDR3 regions came from RNA transcripts. Carried out on the TCR CDR3, a first-round RT-PCR used the HTBI primer set. From the multiplex PCR reads, TCRdb called clonotypes with MiXCR, one entry per CDR3 protein. The repertoire holds about 740,000 distinct CDR3 sequences, with around 15% as singletons. Germline V gene lookup returns CDR1 DFQATT and CDR2 SNEGSKA (reference sequence). The CDR3 totals 16 residues. V dropped 0 bases and J dropped 0 bases, with 12 bases sitting between them.

The sample was blood. This receptor was obtained from a woman aged 18-30 years with Graves' hyperthyroidism. The chain employs TRBV20-1 and TRBJ1-5, with no clear D. The CDR3 here is CSARDGEDYSNQPQHF. In DNA form, the CDR3 reads TGCAGTGCTAGAGATGGAGAAGATTATAGCAATCAGCCCCAGCATTTT.